This T cell receptor beta chain was captured by sequencing in a study of blood T cell repertoires in COVID-19. Study-wide background: The samples span acute and convalescent COVID-19 from the United States, Italy and Spain. In each case, the material was cDNA or gDNA derived from T cells, B-cell-depleted T cells, or PBMCs.

A few counts support this clone. In the authors' workflow: Reference gene primer amplification in the assay estimated nucleated cell counts. TCRdb keeps only in-frame clones here, not all; method: immunoSEQ multiplex PCR. V and J calls and clone size are as listed in that table; D and trimming were resolved from the DNA. The profile shows roughly 14,000 clones, around nine tenths of them singletons. The CDR3 has 15 amino acids. Germline lookup yields CDR1 MDHEN and CDR2 SYDVKM. V lost 4 bases, J lost 5 bases, and 9 bases stayed unmatched. V and J are TRBV28 and TRBJ2-7, with 9 bases matching TRBD2. The clonotype was recovered from a human donor in a cohort sampled during active COVID-19. Sequencing was carried out using peripheral blood. The CDR3 sequence: CASSSQAGGVHEQYF. The CDR3 DNA is TGTGCCAGCAGTTCCCAAGCGGGAGGTGTACACGAGCAGTACTTC.